This entry lists 12 T cell receptor beta chains sequenced from one sample in a study of blood T cells in healthy people across ages (dated by TCRdb to about 2015). Library method: 5' RACE. Data came from an Illumina HiSeq 2500. A second PCR of roughly 7 to 11 cycles was run with a J-beta primer mix and a sample-barcoded 5' primer. TCRdb reprocessing: public reads trimmed at Q25 with fastp, clones called with MiXCR, in-frame beta chains kept. Rows with one shared CDR3 protein collapse into an entry with the most common genes and DNA. In this sample the table shows about 800,000 distinct CDR3 sequences, 58% of which occur a single time. Approximately 21% of the sample belongs to the ten largest clones. The source material was blood. The receptor set was obtained from a man aged 30-40 years in good health.

As concerns this clonotype: One base away lies a much larger clone, so this may be a sequencing read error. The chain has TRBV29-1 and TRBJ2-1, with D perhaps given as TRBD1 or TRBD2 (6 bases each). CDR3 length: 16 amino acids. CDR1 SQVTM and CDR2 ANQGSEA come from the germline V gene. The CDR3, as DNA: TGCAGCGTTGACGGGGGCGGGTCGAGCTCCAACAATGAGCAGTTCTTC. This codes for CSVDGGGSSSNNEQFF.

The chain recombines TRBV12-3 or TRBV12-4 with TRBJ1-2, with 8 bases aligning to TRBD1. V was pared by 7 bases and J by 5 bases, with 15 bases of the junction left unmatched. This CDR3 is 16 amino acids long. CDR3 in amino acids: CASTGRSWTGRYGYTF. CDR3 coding DNA: TGTGCCAGCACCGGCCGTTCATGGACAGGGAGGTATGGCTACACCTTC.

This clonotype turned up a few times. As DNA, the CDR3 is TGTGCCATCAGGGACTCTCATTCACTTTCTGAAGCTTTCTTT. Translated, it gives CAIRDSHSLSEAFF. The gene calls are TRBV10-3 and TRBJ1-1, with D uncertain. V shed 6 bases and J shed 6 bases, with 17 bases lying between them. This CDR3 has 14 amino acids. CDR1 is ENHRY and CDR2 is SYGVKD in the germline V gene.

V and J are TRBV9 and TRBJ2-7, with a possible D match to TRBD1 (6 bases). The CDR3 has 15 residues. Looked up from germline, CDR1 is SGDLS and CDR2 is YYNGEE. Trimming took off 0 bases at V and 0 bases at J, with 10 bases between the two ends. The CDR3 nucleotides are TGTGCCAGCAGCGTAGGGGGGCAAGGCTCCTACGAGCAGTACTTC. As protein: CASSVGGQGSYEQYF.

The chain carries TRBV10-3 and TRBJ1-6, with 7 bases identical to TRBD1. CDR3 length equals 16 residues. The junction had 7 bases not matched to a gene; V was cut back by 3 bases and J by 5 bases. Germline CDR1 reads ENHRY; CDR2 reads SYGVKD. This CDR3 is CAISDFRGPNNSPLHF. CDR3 DNA sequence: TGTGCCATCAGTGATTTTAGGGGGCCCAATAATTCACCCCTCCACTTT.

J is TRBJ2-5 and V is TRBV20-1; a weak D match, TRBD1 (5 bases). The CDR3 covers 16 residues. V gave up 1 base and J gave up 5 bases, with 20 bases separating them. Germline-derived CDR1 and CDR2 are DFQATT and SNEGSKA (reference sequence). The CDR3 protein is CSARVKGKQVGETQYF. CDR3 nucleotides: TGCAGTGCTAGAGTAAAGGGGAAACAGGTTGGGGAGACCCAGTACTTC.

The genes are TRBV28 and TRBJ2-6, with D perhaps TRBD1 (6 bases). This CDR3 is 16 amino acids long. The germline CDR1 and CDR2 sequences are MDHEN and SYDVKM. V lost 4 bases and J lost 0, with 10 bases in between. The CDR3 nucleotides are TGTGCCAGCAGTTCACAGGGTTCCTCTGGGGCCAACGTCCTGACTTTC. It specifies CASSSQGSSGANVLTF.

The V and J genes are TRBV28 and TRBJ2-5; TRBD2 might be the D (5 bases). V was trimmed by 5 bases and J by 11 bases, leaving 21 bases between them. The CDR3 sequence is 14 residues long. The germline V gene has CDR1 MDHEN and CDR2 SYDVKM. The CDR3 protein is CASSITSGANEQYF. The CDR3 DNA is TGTGCCAGCAGTATTACTAGTGGTGCAAATGAGCAGTACTTC.

For this clonotype: Germline and junction disagree at one end, which may indicate a read error. The chain joins TRBV6-1 to TRBJ2-7; D uncertain. This CDR3 spans 15 amino acids. The germline CDR1 and CDR2 sequences are MNHNS and SASEGT. CDR3 protein: CACSEIDTISYEQYF. The CDR3 region has the DNA TGTGCCTGCAGTGAAATAGACACGATTTCCTACGAGCAGTACTTC.

The V and J genes are TRBV9 and TRBJ2-1; D ambiguous. Germline V CDR1 and CDR2: SGDLS, YYNGEE. CDR3 size: 14 residues. V lost 4 bases and J lost 6, with 14 bases in between. The CDR3 DNA reads as TGTGCCAGCAGCCCCCTCCATTCGACCAATGAGCAGTTCTTC. Encoded protein: CASSPLHSTNEQFF.

This clonotype has a count of ten or more. This chain uses TRBV27 with TRBJ2-1; D possibly corresponds to TRBD2 (5 bases). CDR1 and CDR2 (germline): MNHEY, SMNVEV (reference sequence). The CDR3 consists of 14 residues. The ends were cut back, 8 bases at V and 3 bases at J, with 14 bases in the middle. This CDR3 is CASGRGYNYNEQFF. The CDR3 region has the DNA TGTGCCAGCGGAAGAGGGTACAACTACAATGAGCAGTTCTTC.

This clonotype was seen a handful of times. The chain is built from TRBV24-1 and TRBJ2-5; TRBD1 might be the D (6 bases). The ends were cut back, 7 bases at V and 3 bases at J, with 11 bases in the middle. Germline assignment: CDR1 KGHDR and CDR2 SFDVKD. This CDR3 is built from 13 residues. As DNA, the CDR3 is TGTGCCACCAGGGGGGCAGGAGAAGAGACCCAGTACTTC. Protein sequence: CATRGAGEETQYF.